Listed here is a single TCR beta chain. What it recognizes is unknown. This sample is part of a study of T cell responses to AZD1222 COVID-19 vaccine. Profiled with immunoSEQ multiplex PCR; TCRdb holds only in-frame clones, not every one. The table has fewer than 150,000 clones, 88% seen once. General study findings and limits: Scientists sampled the repertoires only once the peak T cell response had passed. After two AZD1222 doses, spike-specific TCR breadth and depth rose versus day 0.

Trimming cost V 7 bases and J 3 bases, with 10 bases left between them. There are 12 residues in the CDR3. Germline CDR1 and CDR2: MNHEY and SVGAGI. This material consisted of peripheral blood, taken on day 0 of AZD1222 vaccination. This TCR came from an adult in good health. The chain combines TRBV6-5 with TRBJ2-7; maybe TRBD1 (6 bases). CDR3 sequence: CASKGGRYEQYF. As DNA, the CDR3 is TGTGCCAGCAAAGGGGGTCGCTACGAGCAGTACTTC.